The clone carrying this T cell receptor beta chain has a single count. Method: immunoSEQ multiplex PCR; TCRdb's copy keeps in-frame clones and lacks some. This sample has 130,000 or so clones, with around 87% found just once. The source of the sample is a study of blood T cell repertoires in COVID-19. CDR3 size: 14 residues. CDR1 and CDR2 from the germline V gene are SGHNT and YENEEA. Trimming left V 1 base short and J 5 bases short, with 11 bases between. The sequenced material came from peripheral blood. This clonotype originated in a woman aged 45-59 years who had recovered from COVID-19. The J gene is TRBJ1-2, the V gene TRBV11-3, with TRBD1 as a possible D gene (5 bases). CDR3 sequence (DNA): TGTGCCAGCAGCTTAGGGGGCAGGGATTATGGCTACACCTTC. Protein: CASSLGGRDYGYTF.